The 31 T cell receptor beta chains listed next were all sequenced from one sample in a study of CD8+CD57+ T cells in acquired aplastic anemia. Both TCR beta VDJ combination and CDR3 sequence profiling were carried out. Genomic DNA was the template for this profiling. TCRdb redid the calling of the reads with MiXCR, one entry per CDR3 protein. The sample records 150,000 to 200,000 distinct CDR3 sequences, roughly 40% being singletons. Sequenced: sorted CD4+, CD8+, or CD8+CD57+ T cells (not recorded which) from PBMCs. The receptors were sampled from a human donor in good health.

The V gene is TRBV20-1, the J gene TRBJ2-5, with D perhaps matching TRBD2 (5 bases). The V end was cut by 4 bases, the J end by 5 bases, with 14 bases between. The CDR3 sequence is 13 residues long. Germline V CDR1 and CDR2: DFQATT, SNEGSKA (reference sequence). CDR3 nucleotide sequence: TGCAGTGCTACACCCCCCCCGGGGGAGACCCAGTACTTC. It codes for CSATPPPGETQYF.

This clonotype came up a few times. One junction end disagrees with the germline gene, perhaps due to a read error. The rearrangement links TRBV5-5 to TRBJ1-2; D might be TRBD1 (6 bases). The CDR3 spans 13 residues. Germline CDR1 SGHKS, CDR2 YYEKEE (reference sequence). The CDR3 DNA is TGTGCCAGCAGCTTACGGGGGGCAGAAGGCTGCACCTTC. Encoded protein: CASSLRGAEGCTF.

The rearrangement uses TRBV25-1 and TRBJ2-3; D is tentatively TRBD1 or TRBD2 (5 bases each). The CDR3 extends over 17 amino acids. Germline assignment: CDR1 MGHDK and CDR2 SYGVNS. V lost 5 bases, J lost 3 bases, and 21 bases lay in between. CDR3: CASSKAGSQGFTDTQYF. CDR3 sequence (DNA): TGTGCCAGCAGTAAGGCAGGGAGCCAGGGTTTTACAGATACGCAGTATTTT. The full variable domain, its missing parts supplied by reference TRBV25-1 and TRBJ2-3, is EADIYQTPRYLVIGTGKKITLECSQTMGHDKMYWYQQDPGMELHLIHYSYGVNSTEKGDLSSESTVSRIRTEHFPLTLESARPSHTSQYLCASSKAGSQGFTDTQYFGPGTRLTVL.

To note about this clonotype: This CDR3 is missing its conserved last phenylalanine or tryptophan, likely due to a read error. The chain carries TRBV20-1 and TRBJ2-1; perhaps TRBD2 as D (7 bases). V lost 3 bases and J 6 bases, leaving 21 bases between the germline ends. The germline V gene encodes CDR1 DFQATT and CDR2 SNEGSKA (reference sequence). This CDR3 is 16 amino acids long. CDR3 protein: CSASGPRGGKVNEQFL. CDR3 DNA: TGCAGTGCTAGCGGGCCAAGGGGGGGAAAAGTCAATGAGCAGTTCCTC.

Ten or more counts support this clonotype. The V and J genes are TRBV9 and TRBJ2-6, with D perhaps given as TRBD1 or TRBD2 (5 bases each). This CDR3 spans 19 amino acids. The ends were cut back, 0 bases at V and 0 bases at J, with 16 bases in the middle. Germline values: CDR1 SGDLS, CDR2 YYNGEE. CDR3 nucleotide sequence: TGTGCCAGCAGCGTAGTTGGGGGTGGCAGTTACTCTGGGGCCAACGTCCTGACTTTC. It codes for CASSVVGGGSYSGANVLTF.

Only a few counts were recorded for this clonotype. The CDR3 bases are TGCAGTGCTAGGAGGACTAGCGGGGGCTACGAGCAGTACTTC. Protein sequence: CSARRTSGGYEQYF. The V gene is TRBV20-1, the J gene TRBJ2-7; 13 bases line up with TRBD2. The CDR3 runs to 14 residues. Trimming removed 3 bases from V and 3 bases from J; junction bases left unmatched: 2. Germline V gene lookup returns CDR1 DFQATT and CDR2 SNEGSKA (reference sequence).

DNA of the CDR3: TGTGCCAGCAGTTTAACCCAACTACCGGGGGAGCAGTACTTC. The encoded protein is CASSLTQLPGEQYF. The chain couples TRBV28 to TRBJ2-7; D is perhaps TRBD2 (5 bases). This CDR3 is 14 amino acids long. Per germline, CDR1 MDHEN and CDR2 SYDVKM. V lost 2 bases and J lost 7, with 15 bases in between.

V gene TRBV7-3 combines with J gene TRBJ1-2; no reliable D call. CDR3 size: 15 residues. The germline V gene encodes CDR1 SGHTA and CDR2 FQGTGA. Trimming removed 5 bases at V and 1 base at J, with 14 bases between. The CDR3: CASSPTPGGNYGYTF. The CDR3 DNA sequence: TGTGCCAGCAGCCCCACGCCAGGCGGTAACTATGGCTACACCTTC. The full variable domain, its missing parts supplied by reference TRBV7-3 and TRBJ1-2, is GAGVSQTPSNKVTEKGKYVELRCDPISGHTALYWYRQSLGQGPEFLIYFQGTGAADDSGLPNDRFFAVRPEGSVSTLKIQRTERGDSAVYLCASSPTPGGNYGYTFGSGTRLTVV.

The rearrangement uses TRBV7-3 and TRBJ1-4; tentatively, D is TRBD1 (6 bases). Trimming cost V 6 bases and J 5 bases, with 10 bases left between them. The V gene's germline CDR1 is SGHTA and CDR2 FQGTGA. CDR3 length equals 13 residues. The CDR3 is CASRDRLNEKLFF. DNA for the CDR3: TGTGCCAGCAGGGACAGACTAAATGAAAAACTGTTTTTT.

This clonotype was observed at least ten times. The chain links TRBV12-3 or TRBV12-4 to TRBJ2-2, with unresolved D. Trimming pared 6 bases from V and 0 bases from J, leaving 14 bases between. The CDR3 length is 16 residues. DNA of the CDR3: TGTGCCAGCAGCCCCATTGGACGGACGAACACCGGGGAGCTGTTTTTT. Protein: CASSPIGRTNTGELFF.

Ten or more counts support this clonotype. This chain joins TRBV19 and TRBJ1-4; D perhaps matches TRBD1 (6 bases). The V gene's germline CDR1 is LNHDA and CDR2 SQIVND (reference sequence). The length of the CDR3 is 15 residues. Trimming cost V 10 bases and J 2 bases, with 17 bases left between them. The CDR3 coding sequence is TGTGCCACCAAGGAGGGGGGGGCGACTAATGAAAAACTGTTTTTT. Its translation: CATKEGGATNEKLFF.

The rearrangement links TRBV6-1 to TRBJ2-1, with D perhaps matching TRBD1 (6 bases). Trimming shortened V by 4 bases and J by 1 base, and 20 bases separated the two germline ends. CDR3 length: 18 amino acids. Germline CDR1 and CDR2: MNHNS and SASEGT. Here the CDR3 DNA reads TGTGCCAGCAGTGGGTATGAAGACAGGATAGGATCCTACAATGAGCAGTTCTTC. This codes for CASSGYEDRIGSYNEQFF.

On this clonotype itself: A much larger clone sits a single nucleotide away, making a read error possible. The genes are TRBV12-5 and TRBJ2-1; D possibly corresponds to TRBD2 (5 bases). The length of the CDR3 is 14 residues. Germline CDR1 and CDR2: LGHNT and FRNRAP. DNA of the CDR3: TGTGCTAGTGGTTTGGGGGCGGGCAACAATGAGCAGTCCTTC. This codes for CASGLGAGNNEQSF.

The chain has TRBV7-8 and TRBJ2-7; D may be TRBD2 (6 bases). V dropped 4 bases and J dropped 3 bases, with 19 bases sitting between them. This CDR3 is 16 amino acids long. Germline V gene data show CDR1 as SGHVS and CDR2 as FQNEAQ. This chain's CDR3 is CASSSHGGGSNYEQYF. CDR3 DNA: TGTGCCAGCAGCTCCCACGGTGGGGGGAGTAACTACGAGCAGTACTTC.

This clonotype was detected many times. CDR3 DNA: TGTGCCAGTGGTGTTAGCGGGGGAGCCAAAAACATTCAGTACTTC. Protein: CASGVSGGAKNIQYF. This chain uses TRBV19 with TRBJ2-4; 9 bases align to TRBD2. Per germline, CDR1 LNHDA and CDR2 SQIVND (reference sequence). Trimming took 8 bases from V and 0 from J; bases not matched to a gene: 5. The CDR3 runs 15 residues.

The chain uses TRBV6-1 and TRBJ1-2, with D possibly TRBD1 on 6 matching bases. The germline CDR1 and CDR2 sequences are MNHNS and SASEGT. The ends were cut back, 4 bases at V and 4 bases at J, with 19 bases in the middle. The CDR3 has 16 residues. In nucleotides, the CDR3 is TGTGCCAGCAGTGTCGGGGGCGCAGGCGGTGCCTATGGCTACACCTTC. Its translation: CASSVGGAGGAYGYTF.

This chain links TRBV24-1 with TRBJ2-1, with D perhaps TRBD2 (5 bases). Germline loops: CDR1 KGHDR, CDR2 SFDVKD. With 7 bases removed from V and 5 bases from J, the gap between germline ends came to 17 bases. This CDR3 is 15 amino acids long. For the CDR3, the DNA is TGTGCCACCAGCGAAGACCCTCCGGGGAACAATGAGCAGTTCTTC. Translating it yields CATSEDPPGNNEQFF.

The chain carries TRBV11-2 and TRBJ1-1; D uncertain. The V gene lost 2 bases and the J gene lost 8 bases, with 12 bases spanning the gap. Per germline, CDR1 SGHAT and CDR2 FQNNGV. CDR3 length equals 13 residues. The CDR3 here is CASSLTSFREAFF. CDR3 coding DNA: TGTGCCAGCAGCTTAACGAGTTTCAGGGAAGCTTTCTTT. The full variable domain, its missing parts supplied by reference TRBV11-2 and TRBJ1-1, is EAGVAQSPRYKIIEKRQSVAFWCNPISGHATLYWYQQILGQGPKLLIQFQNNGVVDDSQLPKDRFSAERLKGVDSTLKIQPAKLEDSAVYLCASSLTSFREAFFGQGTRLTVV.

The J gene is TRBJ2-1, the V gene TRBV5-1, with D uncertain. This CDR3 is built from 14 residues. The V gene lost 0 bases and the J gene lost 7 bases, with 11 bases spanning the gap. Germline V gives CDR1 SGHRS, CDR2 YFSETQ. The DNA for the CDR3 is TGCGCCAGCAGCTTGGTCCCACCTAGTAATGAGCAGTTCTTC. Translating gives CASSLVPPSNEQFF.

This clonotype has at least ten counts. This rearrangement joins TRBV20-1 to TRBJ2-7; 9 bases match TRBD2. This CDR3 comprises 16 residues. Germline-derived CDR1 and CDR2 are DFQATT and SNEGSKA (reference sequence). Trimming removed 2 bases from V and 1 base from J; junction bases left unmatched: 9. This CDR3 reads CSARPSVAGESYEQYF. In nucleotides, the CDR3 is TGCAGTGCTAGACCGTCTGTAGCGGGAGAATCCTACGAGCAGTACTTC.

In this sample, this clonotype turned up once. The chain has TRBV15 and TRBJ1-1; the match to TRBD1 covers 7 bases. Germline assignment: CDR1 LNHNV and CDR2 YYDKDF (reference sequence). With V trimmed by 2 bases and J by 4 bases, 10 bases remained unmatched. The CDR3 loop spans 16 amino acids. CDR3 sequence: CATSRSLQGTGTEAFF. DNA of the CDR3: TGTGCCACCAGCAGATCCCTACAGGGGACCGGCACTGAAGCTTTCTTT. Full variable domain (remainder filled in from reference TRBV15 and TRBJ1-1): DAMVIQNPRYQVTQFGKPVTLSCSQTLNHNVMYWYQQKSSQAPKLLFHYYDKDFNNEADTPDNFQSRRPNTSFCFLDIRSPGLGDTAMYLCATSRSLQGTGTEAFFGQGTRLTVV.

Many counts were recorded for this clonotype. The chain recombines TRBV5-8 with TRBJ1-2; D is ambiguous. The germline gives CDR1 SGHTS, CDR2 YDEGEE. The V end lost 4 bases, the J end lost 4 bases, and 11 bases lay between the germline ends. The CDR3 loop spans 13 amino acids. Here the CDR3 reads CASSPWTGYGYTF. The CDR3 bases are TGTGCCAGCAGCCCGTGGACTGGCTATGGCTACACCTTC.

V is TRBV7-3 and J is TRBJ2-5; 13 bases agree with TRBD2. The CDR3 is made up of 15 amino acids. CDR1 is SGHTA, CDR2 FQGTGA, per germline. V dropped 5 bases and J dropped 5; count of bases not matched to a gene: 5. The CDR3 DNA follows: TGTGCCAGCAGCCGGACTAGCGGGAGTGGGGAGACCCAGTACTTC. This gives the protein CASSRTSGSGETQYF.

Worth noting for this clonotype: One end of the junction fails to match germline, which may point to a read error. The chain recombines TRBV7-7 with TRBJ2-5; no firm D call. The germline CDR1 and CDR2 sequences are SSHAT and FNYEAQ (reference sequence). The CDR3 totals 12 residues. The CDR3 nucleotides read TGTGCTAGCAGCCCGCTTTCAGAGACCCAGTACTTC. Protein product: CASSPLSETQYF.

The J gene is TRBJ1-5, the V gene TRBV11-1; TRBD1 aligns across 8 bases. CDR1 and CDR2 from the germline V gene are SGHAT and FQDESV (reference sequence). V lost 10 bases to trimming and J lost 2 bases; unmatched junction nucleotides: 4. The CDR3 length is 13 residues. DNA of the CDR3: TGTGCCAAGGACAGGGAGGGCAATCAGCCCCAGCATTTT. Encoded protein: CAKDREGNQPQHF.

This clonotype was counted many times. The chain carries TRBV7-6 and TRBJ1-3; D is unresolved. CDR1 and CDR2 from the germline V gene are SGHVS and FNYEAQ. V gave up 5 bases and J gave up 0 bases, with 11 bases separating them. The CDR3 consists of 15 residues. The CDR3 DNA reads TGTGCCAGCAGCCCCGGACCGAACTCTGGAAACACCATATATTTT. It specifies CASSPGPNSGNTIYF.

This clonotype was found many times. The V gene is TRBV7-2, the J gene TRBJ1-2; D not certain. Germline lookup yields CDR1 SGHTA and CDR2 FQGNSA. V lost 4 bases to trimming and J lost 4 bases, with 16 bases between them. The CDR3 consists of 15 residues. The CDR3: CASSSPDSLGYGYTF. The CDR3 coding sequence is TGTGCCAGCAGCTCCCCCGACTCCCTTGGCTATGGCTACACCTTC.

A word on this clonotype: One junction end disagrees with the germline gene, perhaps due to a read error. The chain is built from TRBV27 and TRBJ2-7; TRBD2 matches at 8 bases. This CDR3 has 15 residues. Germline lookup yields CDR1 MNHEY and CDR2 SMNVEV (reference sequence). The CDR3 region is CAGSQGLGSSYEQYF. As DNA, the CDR3 is TGTGCCGGCAGCCAGGGACTAGGGTCCTCCTACGAGCAGTACTTC.

In this sample, this clonotype turned up a few times. The chain carries TRBV20-1 and TRBJ1-2; no clear D gene. Trimming left V 0 bases short and J 8 bases short, with 10 bases between. In germline, CDR1 is DFQATT, CDR2 SNEGSKA (reference sequence). The CDR3 has 12 amino acids. CDR3 sequence: CSARDQERGYTF. In DNA form, the CDR3 reads TGCAGTGCTAGAGATCAGGAGCGAGGCTACACCTTC.

A word on this clonotype: An end of the junction differs from the germline gene, which may be a read error. The V gene is TRBV10-3, the J gene TRBJ2-2; D possibly corresponds to TRBD1 (6 bases). The CDR3 spans 14 residues. Germline CDR1 ENHRY, CDR2 SYGVKD. CDR3 in DNA: TGTGCCATCCCCCAGGGGCTGAGCACCGGGGAGCTGTTGTTT. It specifies CAIPQGLSTGELLF.

Turning to this clonotype: This may stem from a read error, because a much larger clone lies one nucleotide away. Without the conserved terminal phenylalanine or tryptophan, this CDR3 likely stems from a read error. The chain links TRBV12-3 or TRBV12-4 to TRBJ1-1, with D tentatively TRBD1 (6 bases). Between the trimmed V and J ends, which lost 8 bases and 1 base, there was a span of 14 bases. The CDR3 loop spans 14 amino acids. The CDR3 DNA reads TGTGCCAGCGGCCTTGGGGGGGCGAACACTGAAGCTTTCTCT. This translates into CASGLGGANTEAFS.